Detailed here is one TCR beta chain. Its target is unknown. These data are taken from a study of OX40 agonist ivuxolimab in advanced cancers. Study background: Allowance was made for prior anti-PD-1, anti-PD-L1 or anti-CTLA-4 therapy, and around 44% had some. In three patients, partial responses were observed, one with hepatocellular carcinoma and two with cutaneous melanoma. Findings of the study overall: At 0.1 to 3.0 mg/kg and by week 6, CD4+ and CD8+ T cells in the blood had expanded clonally.

Excluded were patients having autoimmune disease history or systemic immunosuppression. Some clones are missing from TCRdb's copy, which holds only in-frame ones; the method was immunoSEQ multiplex PCR. The profile covers roughly 35,000 clones, with about nine tenths appearing a single time and 4% taken by the ten largest. This CDR3 spans 15 amino acids. The V end was cut by 1 base, the J end by 0 bases, with 6 bases between. Germline V gene sequence: CDR1 SSHAT, CDR2 FNYEAQ (reference sequence). This sequence was found in an adult with an advanced solid tumor such as melanoma, head and neck, liver or kidney cancer. The sequencing here drew on CD4+ or CD8+ T cells sorted from blood, taken in a trial of the OX40 agonist ivuxolimab. This chain links TRBV7-7 with TRBJ2-2; possible D gene TRBD1, 6 bases. CDR3 DNA: TGTGCCAGCAGCTTAGGACAGGCGAACACCGGGGAGCTGTTTTTT. Residues: CASSLGQANTGELFF. The full variable domain, in which reference TRBV7-7 and TRBJ2-2 provide the parts outside the CDR3, is GAGVSQSPRYKVTKRGQDVTLRCDPISSHATLYWYQQALGQGPEFLTYFNYEAQPDKSGLPSDRFSAERPEGSISTLTIQRTEQRDSAMYRCASSLGQANTGELFFGEGSRLTVL.